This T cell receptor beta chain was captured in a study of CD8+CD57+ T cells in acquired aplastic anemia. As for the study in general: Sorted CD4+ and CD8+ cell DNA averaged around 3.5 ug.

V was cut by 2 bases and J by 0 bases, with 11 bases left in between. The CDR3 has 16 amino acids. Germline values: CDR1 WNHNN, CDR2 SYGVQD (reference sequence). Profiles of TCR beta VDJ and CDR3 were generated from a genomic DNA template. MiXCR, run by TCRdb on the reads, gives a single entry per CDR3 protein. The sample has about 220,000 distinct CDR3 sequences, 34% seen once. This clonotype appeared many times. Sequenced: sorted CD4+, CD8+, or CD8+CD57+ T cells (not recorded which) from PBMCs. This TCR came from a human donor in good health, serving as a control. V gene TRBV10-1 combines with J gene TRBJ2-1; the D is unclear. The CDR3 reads CASSENPPSSYNEQFF. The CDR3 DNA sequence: TGCGCCAGCAGTGAGAATCCTCCGAGCTCCTACAATGAGCAGTTCTTC.